This T cell receptor (beta chain) comes out of a study of T cells in localized non-small cell lung cancer. This table comes from immunoSEQ multiplex PCR, and its TCRdb copy is limited to in-frame clones, with some not included. The sample has around 83,000 clones; 60% to 85% are singletons. Study-wide findings and caveats: Measurement of T cell clonality placed uninvolved adjacent lung highest, above the level in tumor.

This clone came up a few times. What it binds is unknown. The clonotype originates from a man between 40 and 70 years old with stage II squamous cell lung carcinoma. Sample: PBMCs, taken before any cancer treatment.

CDR3 DNA: TGCAGCGTTGAAGATTCCCCAGAACTCTCCTACAATGAGCAGTTCTTC. This encodes CSVEDSPELSYNEQFF. The chain carries TRBV29-1 and TRBJ2-1; D remains ambiguous. CDR1 and CDR2 (germline): SQVTM, ANQGSEA. V was cut by 0 bases and J by 0 bases, with 12 bases left in between. The CDR3 contains 16 residues.